Below, 9 T cell receptor beta chains from the same sample are listed, as sequenced in a study of blood T cell repertoires in COVID-19. Sequencing used immunoSEQ multiplex PCR; TCRdb keeps in-frame clones, though not all of them. The sample consists of 200,000 to 300,000 clones, around nine tenths of them appearing once. The sequencing sample was made of peripheral blood. The receptors stem from a man aged 25-45 years with active or convalescent COVID-19.

The V and J genes are TRBV4-2 and TRBJ1-5; D remains ambiguous. V lost 0 bases to trimming and J lost 3 bases, with 9 bases between them. Per the germline V gene, CDR1 is LGHNA and CDR2 is YNFKEQ. The CDR3 has 15 residues. The CDR3 loop is CASSQEHRNNQPQHF. DNA of the CDR3: TGTGCCAGCAGCCAAGAGCACAGAAACAATCAGCCCCAGCATTTT.

The J gene is TRBJ1-1, the V gene TRBV19; TRBD1 is a possible D gene (5 bases). The germline gives CDR1 LNHDA, CDR2 SQIVND (reference sequence). The V end lost 6 bases, the J end lost 7 bases, and 15 bases lay between the germline ends. The CDR3 extends over 13 amino acids. The CDR3 sequence: CASSVGQPVEAFF. CDR3 in DNA: TGTGCCAGTAGCGTAGGACAACCGGTTGAAGCTTTCTTT.

The V gene is TRBV18, the J gene TRBJ1-1; 12 bases align to TRBD1. V dropped 3 bases and J dropped 0; count of bases not matched to a gene: 2. In germline, CDR1 is KGHSH, CDR2 LQKENI. The CDR3 has 16 amino acids. In DNA, the CDR3 is TGTGCCAGCTCACCCGGGACAGGGGGCCTGAACACTGAAGCTTTCTTT. Protein sequence: CASSPGTGGLNTEAFF.

The genes are TRBV3-1 (or the pseudogene TRBV3-2) and TRBJ1-5; D possibly corresponds to TRBD1 (6 bases). V dropped 4 bases and J dropped 6 bases, with 10 bases sitting between them. Germline V CDR1 and CDR2: LGHDT, YNNKEL (reference sequence). CDR3 length equals 13 residues. CDR3 protein: CASSLNRAQPQHF. In DNA, the CDR3 is TGTGCCAGCAGCCTCAACAGGGCTCAGCCCCAGCATTTT.

V and J are TRBV29-1 and TRBJ1-1, with 9 bases fitting TRBD1. Trimming cost V 3 bases and J 6 bases; bases outside gene matches: 5. The CDR3 is 13 residues long. Germline loops: CDR1 SQVTM, CDR2 ANQGSEA. CDR3 coding DNA: TGCAGCGTTGAGGGACAGGGTTTTCCTGAAGCTTTCTTT. Translated, it gives CSVEGQGFPEAFF.

The chain couples TRBV4-3 to TRBJ1-3; 8 nucleotides match TRBD1. V shed 3 bases and J 0 bases; nucleotides not matched to a gene: 4. The V gene's germline CDR1 is LGHNA and CDR2 YSLEER. The CDR3 has 16 residues. The CDR3 here is CASSQWTGTSGNTIYF. CDR3 in DNA: TGCGCCAGCAGCCAGTGGACAGGGACCTCTGGAAACACCATATATTTT.

This clone appeared once. The V call is TRBV11-2, the J call TRBJ2-3, with 10 positions matching TRBD1. The V gene's germline CDR1 is SGHAT and CDR2 FQNNGV. The length of the CDR3 is 16 residues. Unmatched junction bases numbered 8, after V lost 5 bases and J lost 3 bases. The CDR3, as DNA: TGTGCCAGCAGCCGACAGGGGGCGCAATGGACAGATACGCAGTATTTT. Amino acids: CASSRQGAQWTDTQYF.

The rearrangement joins TRBV10-2 to TRBJ2-7, with a possible D match to TRBD1 (6 bases). V was trimmed by 6 bases and J by 5 bases, leaving 14 bases between them. Germline-derived CDR1 and CDR2 are WSHSY and SAAADI. This CDR3 spans 13 amino acids. CDR3: CASRTQGFDEQYF. The CDR3 DNA sequence: TGCGCCAGCAGAACCCAGGGGTTCGACGAGCAGTACTTC.

The rearrangement uses TRBV19 and TRBJ2-6; 7 positions agree with TRBD1. CDR1 and CDR2 (germline): LNHDA, SQIVND (reference sequence). The length of the CDR3 is 21 residues. V was pared by 4 bases and J by 0 bases, with 18 bases of the junction left unmatched. The CDR3, as DNA: TGTGCCAGTAGTACTTACTTACCATCAGGGGGAACCAACTCTGGGGCCAACGTCCTGACTTTC. As protein: CASSTYLPSGGTNSGANVLTF.